A single sample gave rise to the 13 T cell receptor beta chains below, sequenced in a study of T cells after posttransplantation cyclophosphamide. The data were produced by immunoSEQ multiplex PCR, yet TCRdb's version contains in-frame clones alone and is incomplete. The sample holds under 5,000 clones, about 95% seen once. The sample was naive CD4+ T cells sorted from PBMCs. Every receptor here comes from a man in his fifties or sixties.

The CDR3 DNA is TGTGCCAGCAGCTTGAGTCGGGGGGGAGAGACCCAGTACTTC. The encoded protein is CASSLSRGGETQYF. The chain couples TRBV5-4 to TRBJ2-5, with TRBD2 matching over 8 bases. The CDR3 has 14 amino acids. V trimming: 1 base; J trimming: 4 bases; junction bases outside the gene matches: 3. Germline lookup yields CDR1 SGHNT and CDR2 YYREEE (reference sequence).

The rearrangement joins TRBV5-4 to TRBJ2-5, with 13 bases that match TRBD2. In germline, CDR1 is SGHNT, CDR2 YYREEE (reference sequence). V trimming: 3 bases; J trimming: 4 bases; junction bases outside the gene matches: 9. The CDR3 is 17 amino acids. The CDR3 region is CASSSYGLAGVLETQYF. Written as DNA, the CDR3 is TGTGCCAGCAGCTCTTACGGACTAGCGGGAGTCTTAGAGACCCAGTACTTC. Together with reference TRBV5-4 and TRBJ2-5, the CDR3 gives the full variable domain: ETGVTQSPTHLIKTRGQQVTLRCSSQSGHNTVSWYQQALGQGPQFIFQYYREEENGRGNFPPRFSGLQFPNYSSELNVNALELDDSALYLCASSSYGLAGVLETQYFGPGTRLLVL.

The V gene is TRBV18, the J gene TRBJ2-6; 8 bases map to TRBD2. Germline-derived CDR1 and CDR2 are KGHSH and LQKENI. There are 16 residues in the CDR3. V lost 2 bases to trimming and J lost 11 bases; unmatched junction nucleotides: 11. The CDR3 loop reads CASSPSYSGGRDVLTF. The CDR3 DNA sequence: TGTGCCAGCTCACCATCATACTCGGGGGGGCGTGACGTCCTGACTTTC. Supplemented by reference TRBV18 and TRBJ2-6, the full variable domain reads NAGVMQNPRHLVRRRGQEARLRCSPMKGHSHVYWYRQLPEEGLKFMVYLQKENIIDESGMPKERFSAEFPKEGPSILRIQQVVRGDSAAYFCASSPSYSGGRDVLTFGAGSRLTVL.

The V call is TRBV4-1, the J call TRBJ1-1; possible D gene TRBD1, 5 bases. The CDR3 is 14 amino acids. Germline V gene lookup returns CDR1 MGHRA and CDR2 YSYEKL. V dropped 4 bases and J dropped 1 base, with 10 bases sitting between them. CDR3 sequence: CASSPRVSNTEAFF. DNA for the CDR3: TGCGCCAGCAGCCCCAGGGTGTCGAACACTGAAGCTTTCTTT.

The chain recombines TRBV7-9 with TRBJ2-1, with 7 bases fitting TRBD1. Germline CDR1 and CDR2: SEHNR and FQNEAQ (reference sequence). The CDR3 has 15 residues. Trimming took 1 base from V and 4 from J; bases not matched to a gene: 4. The CDR3 loop reads CASSLGWDSYNEQFF. The CDR3 coding sequence is TGTGCCAGCAGCTTAGGGTGGGACAGTTACAATGAGCAGTTCTTC.

This clone was seen just once. The chain links TRBV4-2 to TRBJ1-2, with D possibly TRBD1 on 5 matching bases. The V end was cut by 1 base, the J end by 8 bases, with 14 bases between. This CDR3 has 14 residues. CDR1 and CDR2 (germline): LGHNA, YNFKEQ. CDR3 nucleotide sequence: TGTGCCAGCAGCCAAGCTTCAGGGATTGACGGCTACACCTTC. It codes for CASSQASGIDGYTF.

J is TRBJ2-5 and V is TRBV10-3, with TRBD2 matching over 11 bases. The CDR3 is 15 residues long. Trimming took 6 bases from V and 4 from J; bases not matched to a gene: 7. Germline assignment: CDR1 ENHRY and CDR2 SYGVKD. The CDR3 bases are TGTGCCATCAGAACTAGCGGGAGCGGCGGAGAGACCCAGTACTTC. It is translated as CAIRTSGSGGETQYF.

This chain joins TRBV27 and TRBJ1-5; no clear D. Germline-derived CDR1 and CDR2 are MNHEY and SMNVEV (reference sequence). The CDR3 length is 14 residues. V lost 2 bases to trimming and J lost 9 bases, with 14 bases between them. DNA of the CDR3: TGTGCCAGCAGTTTAGGAAAGGAGGGTTGGCCCCAGCATTTT. It translates to CASSLGKEGWPQHF.

The chain couples TRBV4-2 to TRBJ2-3, with D perhaps matching TRBD2 (7 bases). CDR3 length: 16 residues. CDR1 is LGHNA, CDR2 YNFKEQ, per germline. Trimming stripped 0 bases from V and 3 bases from J, with 13 bases between. The CDR3 sequence is CASSQEVGGATDTQYF. The DNA of the CDR3 is TGTGCCAGCAGCCAAGAAGTAGGGGGGGCTACAGATACGCAGTATTTT.

The chain couples TRBV5-8 to TRBJ2-7, with D possibly being TRBD1 (6 bases). V was clipped by 7 bases and J by 6 bases, with 20 bases between them. Per the germline V gene, CDR1 is SGHTS and CDR2 is YDEGEE. CDR3 length: 14 residues. For the CDR3, the DNA is TGTGCCAGCCAGGGGATTCAAGGGGTTCGCGAGCAGTACTTC. Its translation: CASQGIQGVREQYF.

This rearrangement joins TRBV2 to TRBJ2-3; possible D gene TRBD1, 5 bases. Germline V CDR1 and CDR2: SNHLY, FYNNEI. There are 15 residues in the CDR3. Trimming shortened V by 11 bases and J by 1 base, and 19 bases separated the two germline ends. Here the CDR3 DNA reads TGTGCCTCTCAGGTCGCACCAGGGCGCACAGATACGCAGTATTTT. Its translation is CASQVAPGRTDTQYF. The complete variable domain, with remaining parts taken from reference TRBV2 and TRBJ2-3, reads EPEVTQTPSHQVTQMGQEVILRCVPISNHLYFYWYRQILGQKVEFLVSFYNNEISEKSEIFDDQFSVERPDGSNFTLKIRSTKLEDSAMYFCASQVAPGRTDTQYFGPGTRLTVL.

The V and J genes are TRBV7-9 and TRBJ2-5, with D perhaps TRBD2 (6 bases). This CDR3 spans 15 amino acids. V was clipped by 0 bases and J by 1 base, with 9 bases between them. Germline V gene sequence: CDR1 SEHNR, CDR2 FQNEAQ (reference sequence). As DNA, the CDR3 is TGTGCCAGCAGCTTAGCGCGGGGCAGCCAAGAGACCCAGTACTTC. Its translation: CASSLARGSQETQYF. The full variable domain, rest sourced from reference TRBV7-9 and TRBJ2-5, is DTGVSQNPRHKITKRGQNVTFRCDPISEHNRLYWYRQTLGQGPEFLTYFQNEAQLEKSRLLSDRFSAERPKGSFSTLEIQRTEQGDSAMYLCASSLARGSQETQYFGPGTRLLVL.

The rearrangement uses TRBV27 and TRBJ1-5, with D unclear. Trimming stripped 4 bases from V and 5 bases from J, with 9 bases between. CDR1 and CDR2 from the germline V gene are MNHEY and SMNVEV (reference sequence). The CDR3 is 13 amino acids. The CDR3 loop is CASSYNRYQPQHF. The CDR3 nucleotides read TGTGCCAGCAGTTATAATCGGTATCAGCCCCAGCATTTT.